The rows below give T cell receptor beta chains drawn from one sample of a study of glioma-infiltrating T cells. TCRdb reanalysed the multiplex PCR reads using MiXCR and keeps one entry per CDR3 protein. The repertoire includes 93,000 or so distinct CDR3 sequences, about 30% of them detected once, and 40% to 55% sits in the top ten. The sample was glioma tissue, nonneoplastic brain tissue, or PBMCs (not recorded which). Receptors originate from a human donor with low-grade glioma or glioblastoma, undergoing nonglioma brain surgery, or in good health (not recorded which). CDR3s include the opening cysteine and the closing phenylalanine or tryptophan. A D gene is named only where the DNA matches it firmly. Clone size is stated in some rows and not others, as once, few, many or a class when expanded.

v_call: TRBV5-4
d_call: TRBD1
clone_size: -
cdr3_length: 13
j_call: TRBJ1-2
cdr3_nt: TGTGCCAGCAGTCCCACAGGGGTGGATGGCTACACCTTC
cdr3_aa: CASSPTGVDGYTF

v_call: TRBV7-2
d_call: -
clone_size: many
cdr3_length: 13
j_call: TRBJ1-5
cdr3_nt: TGTGCCAGCAGCTTAAAGTTAGATCAGCCCCAGCATTTT
cdr3_aa: CASSLKLDQPQHF

v_call: TRBV12-3/TRBV12-4
d_call: -
clone_size: -
cdr3_length: 17
j_call: TRBJ2-7
cdr3_nt: TGTGCCAGCAGTTTAGGCCCCCGACGCCTTGTACGGGCCGAGCAGTACTTC
cdr3_aa: CASSLGPRRLVRAEQYF

v_call: TRBV20-1
d_call: -
clone_size: many
cdr3_length: 14
j_call: TRBJ1-4
cdr3_nt: TGCAGTGCTAGTGAGGACAGTCATAATGAAAAACTGTTTTTT
cdr3_aa: CSASEDSHNEKLFF

v_call: TRBV7-9
d_call: TRBD2
clone_size: -
cdr3_length: 13
j_call: TRBJ2-5
cdr3_nt: TGTGCCAGCAGCTTTAGCGGGGAAGGGACCCAGTACTTC
cdr3_aa: CASSFSGEGTQYF

v_call: TRBV7-2
d_call: -
clone_size: many
cdr3_length: 15
j_call: TRBJ2-5
cdr3_nt: TGTGCCAGCAGCATGATGGGACATATCCAAGAGACCCAGTACTTC
cdr3_aa: CASSMMGHIQETQYF

v_call: TRBV7-9
d_call: -
clone_size: many
cdr3_length: 14
j_call: TRBJ1-1
cdr3_nt: TGTGCCAGCAGCTCTTTTGCCGGTAGTTCTGAAGCTTTCTTT
cdr3_aa: CASSSFAGSSEAFF

v_call: TRBV7-9
d_call: -
clone_size: many
cdr3_length: 14
j_call: TRBJ1-1
cdr3_nt: TGTGCCAGCAGCTTATTCCAAGATGGCACTGAAGCTTTCTTT
cdr3_aa: CASSLFQDGTEAFF

v_call: TRBV18
d_call: -
clone_size: many
cdr3_length: 14
j_call: TRBJ1-1
cdr3_nt: TGTGCCAGCTCACCCCAGGGCGCGAACACTGAAGCTTTCTTT
cdr3_aa: CASSPQGANTEAFF

v_call: TRBV5-6
d_call: -
clone_size: -
cdr3_length: 11
j_call: TRBJ1-6
cdr3_nt: TGTGCCAGCAGCAGGGGGGCACCCCTCCACTTT
cdr3_aa: CASSRGAPLHF

v_call: TRBV7-2
d_call: -
clone_size: -
cdr3_length: 13
j_call: TRBJ1-1
cdr3_nt: TGTGCCAGTAGCTCACAGGGCTACACTGAAGCTCTCTTT
cdr3_aa: CASSSQGYTEALF

v_call: TRBV29-1
d_call: -
clone_size: -
cdr3_length: 14
j_call: TRBJ2-7
cdr3_nt: TGCAGAGTTGCGGGCAGGGGACTCACCTACGAGCAGTACTTC
cdr3_aa: CRVAGRGLTYEQYF

v_call: TRBV20-1
d_call: -
clone_size: many
cdr3_length: 14
j_call: TRBJ2-3
cdr3_nt: TGCAGTGCTAGTAGGGGGGATAGCACAGATACGCAGTATTTT
cdr3_aa: CSASRGDSTDTQYF

v_call: TRBV5-4
d_call: -
clone_size: few
cdr3_length: 15
j_call: TRBJ1-2
cdr3_nt: TGTGCCAGCAGCTTGGTGCGACTAACTAACTATGGCTACACCTTC
cdr3_aa: CASSLVRLTNYGYTF

v_call: TRBV6-1
d_call: -
clone_size: many
cdr3_length: 15
j_call: TRBJ2-1
cdr3_nt: TGTGCCAGCACCACGGACTGGAGCTCCTACAATGAGCAGTTCTTC
cdr3_aa: CASTTDWSSYNEQFF

v_call: TRBV12-3/TRBV12-4
d_call: TRBD2
clone_size: -
cdr3_length: 14
j_call: TRBJ2-5
cdr3_nt: TGTGCCAGCAGCCCTAGGGAGGGTACGGAGACCCAGTACTTC
cdr3_aa: CASSPREGTETQYF

v_call: TRBV4-1
d_call: -
clone_size: -
cdr3_length: 13
j_call: TRBJ2-1
cdr3_nt: TGCGCCAGCAGCCAAGTTTTGGAGGTTTTAACGTTCTTC
cdr3_aa: CASSQVLEVLTFF

v_call: TRBV6-8
d_call: -
clone_size: -
cdr3_length: 15
j_call: TRBJ1-5
cdr3_nt: TGTGCCAGCAGTTTATCCTTCGGAGAGACCCAGCCCCAGCATTTT
cdr3_aa: CASSLSFGETQPQHF

v_call: TRBV7-3
d_call: -
clone_size: few
cdr3_length: 15
j_call: TRBJ2-1
cdr3_nt: TGTGCCAGCAGCTTAGGCGGCAGCACGGACAATGAGCAGTTCTTC
cdr3_aa: CASSLGGSTDNEQFF

v_call: TRBV25-1
d_call: -
clone_size: many
cdr3_length: 12
j_call: TRBJ1-5
cdr3_nt: TGTGCCAGCAGGGCGGGCAATCAGCCCCAGCATTTT
cdr3_aa: CASRAGNQPQHF

v_call: TRBV6-2/TRBV6-3
d_call: -
clone_size: many
cdr3_length: 12
j_call: TRBJ2-1
cdr3_nt: TGTGCCAGCAGTTATGACATTGGTGAGCAGTTCTTC
cdr3_aa: CASSYDIGEQFF

v_call: TRBV3-1
d_call: TRBD2
clone_size: -
cdr3_length: 16
j_call: TRBJ2-1
cdr3_nt: TGTGCCAGCAGCCGACCGCGGGGGATTGCCTACAATGAGCAGTTCTTC
cdr3_aa: CASSRPRGIAYNEQFF

v_call: TRBV4-2
d_call: TRBD1
clone_size: -
cdr3_length: 16
j_call: TRBJ2-1
cdr3_nt: TGTGCCAGCAGACACTATTCAGGGGGCCCCGACAATGAGCAGTTCTTC
cdr3_aa: CASRHYSGGPDNEQFF

v_call: TRBV3-1
d_call: TRBD1
clone_size: -
cdr3_length: 15
j_call: TRBJ1-2
cdr3_nt: TGTGCCAGCAGCCCCCCCGGAATACAGGGGTATGGCTACACCTTC
cdr3_aa: CASSPPGIQGYGYTF

v_call: TRBV29-1
d_call: -
clone_size: few
cdr3_length: 13
j_call: TRBJ2-7
cdr3_nt: TGCAGCGTTGAAGGGGCCCAGGGTTACGAGCAGTACTTC
cdr3_aa: CSVEGAQGYEQYF

v_call: TRBV14
d_call: -
clone_size: -
cdr3_length: 15
j_call: TRBJ1-4
cdr3_nt: TGTGCCAGCAGCCAAGCGAGGGGATTCGGAGAAAAACTGTTTTTT
cdr3_aa: CASSQARGFGEKLFF

v_call: TRBV18
d_call: TRBD2
clone_size: few
cdr3_length: 15
j_call: TRBJ2-1
cdr3_nt: TGTGCCAGCTCACCACCTAGCGGGGGCTCGGGTGAGCAGTTCTTC
cdr3_aa: CASSPPSGGSGEQFF

v_call: TRBV28
d_call: TRBD2
clone_size: medium-sized
cdr3_length: 15
j_call: TRBJ2-7
cdr3_nt: TGTGCCAGCAGGGGACTAGCGGACCTCTCCTACGAGCAGTACTTC
cdr3_aa: CASRGLADLSYEQYF

v_call: TRBV7-2
d_call: -
clone_size: -
cdr3_length: 14
j_call: TRBJ1-3
cdr3_nt: TGTGCCAGCAGCTTCGGGGCGAGAGGAAAAACCATATATTTT
cdr3_aa: CASSFGARGKTIYF

v_call: TRBV28
d_call: -
clone_size: many
cdr3_length: 14
j_call: TRBJ2-5
cdr3_nt: TGTGCCAGCAGAGGTAGGGGGGCACAAGAGACCCAGTACTTC
cdr3_aa: CASRGRGAQETQYF

v_call: TRBV28
d_call: TRBD1
clone_size: many
cdr3_length: 12
j_call: TRBJ1-3
cdr3_nt: TGTGCCACACGCAGGGGGGGAAACACCATATATTTT
cdr3_aa: CATRRGGNTIYF

v_call: TRBV7-2
d_call: -
clone_size: -
cdr3_length: 13
j_call: TRBJ1-5
cdr3_nt: TGTGCCAGCAGCTTCGGCCCCCTTCAGCCCCAGCATTTT
cdr3_aa: CASSFGPLQPQHF

v_call: TRBV24-1
d_call: -
clone_size: -
cdr3_length: 14
j_call: TRBJ2-7
cdr3_nt: TGTGCCACCAGTGATCCAGGACAGTCTTACGAGCAGTACTTC
cdr3_aa: CATSDPGQSYEQYF

v_call: TRBV12-3/TRBV12-4
d_call: -
clone_size: few
cdr3_length: 14
j_call: TRBJ2-7
cdr3_nt: TGTGCCAGCAGGATCTACAAAGTAAGTTACGAGCAGTACTTC
cdr3_aa: CASRIYKVSYEQYF

v_call: TRBV29-1
d_call: -
clone_size: -
cdr3_length: 14
j_call: TRBJ1-1
cdr3_nt: TGCAGCGGATCGACCCTTTTGGACTCAACGGGGGCTTTCTTT
cdr3_aa: CSGSTLLDSTGAFF

v_call: TRBV12-3/TRBV12-4
d_call: TRBD1
clone_size: few
cdr3_length: 16
j_call: TRBJ1-4
cdr3_nt: TGTGCCAGCAGTTTCAACAGGGGTGTAACCAATGAAAAACTGTTTTTT
cdr3_aa: CASSFNRGVTNEKLFF

v_call: TRBV28
d_call: TRBD1
clone_size: many
cdr3_length: 14
j_call: TRBJ2-7
cdr3_nt: TGTGCCAGCAGTTCCTGGGGACAGGTAGGAGAGCAGTACTTC
cdr3_aa: CASSSWGQVGEQYF

v_call: TRBV18
d_call: TRBD1
clone_size: -
cdr3_length: 14
j_call: TRBJ2-7
cdr3_nt: TGTGCCAGCTCCTCCGGGACAGGGTTGGCCGAGCAGTACTTC
cdr3_aa: CASSSGTGLAEQYF

v_call: TRBV6-1
d_call: -
clone_size: many
cdr3_length: 11
j_call: TRBJ2-3
cdr3_nt: TGTGCCAGCAGTGATGGAGATACGCAGTATTTT
cdr3_aa: CASSDGDTQYF

v_call: TRBV12-3/TRBV12-4
d_call: TRBD2
clone_size: -
cdr3_length: 16
j_call: TRBJ2-5
cdr3_nt: TGTGCCAGCAGTTCCAGGACTAGCGGGGGGCAAGAGACCCAGTACTTC
cdr3_aa: CASSSRTSGGQETQYF

v_call: TRBV6-1
d_call: -
clone_size: many
cdr3_length: 8
j_call: TRBJ2-1
cdr3_nt: TGTGCCAGCAGCCCAGGATTTTTC
cdr3_aa: CASSPGFF

v_call: TRBV5-1
d_call: -
clone_size: -
cdr3_length: 15
j_call: TRBJ2-3
cdr3_nt: TGCGCCAGCAGCAGCTACGGGGACCCCACAGATACGCAGTATTTT
cdr3_aa: CASSSYGDPTDTQYF

v_call: TRBV4-1
d_call: -
clone_size: -
cdr3_length: 15
j_call: TRBJ2-3
cdr3_nt: TGCGCCAGCAGCCAAGATCCGGGTACGTTGAATACGCAGTATTTT
cdr3_aa: CASSQDPGTLNTQYF

v_call: TRBV7-2
d_call: -
clone_size: few
cdr3_length: 14
j_call: TRBJ2-1
cdr3_nt: TGTGCCAGCAGCCTGGCGGGACAGTATCCTGAGCAGTTCTTC
cdr3_aa: CASSLAGQYPEQFF

v_call: TRBV5-1
d_call: -
clone_size: -
cdr3_length: 13
j_call: TRBJ2-3
cdr3_nt: TGCGCCAGCAGTTACACCAAAACAGATACGCAGTATTTT
cdr3_aa: CASSYTKTDTQYF

v_call: TRBV20-1
d_call: TRBD2
clone_size: few
cdr3_length: 16
j_call: TRBJ2-1
cdr3_nt: TGCAGTGCTACTACGCCCCGGGGGGGCTTCATGAATGAGCAGTTCTTC
cdr3_aa: CSATTPRGGFMNEQFF

v_call: TRBV3-1
d_call: -
clone_size: few
cdr3_length: 14
j_call: TRBJ2-7
cdr3_nt: TGTGCCAGCAGCCGAGTTTCGGCAGCCTACGAGCAGTACTTC
cdr3_aa: CASSRVSAAYEQYF

v_call: TRBV29-1
d_call: TRBD1
clone_size: many
cdr3_length: 13
j_call: TRBJ2-7
cdr3_nt: TGCAGCGTGAAAGGGACAGACCCCTACGAGCAGTACTTC
cdr3_aa: CSVKGTDPYEQYF

v_call: TRBV20-1
d_call: -
clone_size: many
cdr3_length: 15
j_call: TRBJ2-7
cdr3_nt: TGCAGTGCGGACGCGGGGGCCAACCCGAGCTACGAGCAGTACTTC
cdr3_aa: CSADAGANPSYEQYF

v_call: TRBV20-1
d_call: -
clone_size: many
cdr3_length: 13
j_call: TRBJ2-1
cdr3_nt: TGCAGTGCTAGAGATTACTCCTACAATGAGCAGTTCTTC
cdr3_aa: CSARDYSYNEQFF

v_call: TRBV19
d_call: -
clone_size: -
cdr3_length: 16
j_call: TRBJ2-3
cdr3_nt: TGTGCCAGTAGTATAGGGAATCTAGCGTTCACAGATACGCAGTATTTT
cdr3_aa: CASSIGNLAFTDTQYF

v_call: TRBV19
d_call: TRBD1
clone_size: -
cdr3_length: 14
j_call: TRBJ2-5
cdr3_nt: TGTGCCAGTAGTTACAGGGGGCGACAAGAGACCCAGTACTTC
cdr3_aa: CASSYRGRQETQYF

v_call: TRBV7-9
d_call: -
clone_size: many
cdr3_length: 13
j_call: TRBJ2-3
cdr3_nt: TGTGCCAGCACCCCTCCTTCCACAGATACGCAGTATTTT
cdr3_aa: CASTPPSTDTQYF

v_call: TRBV19
d_call: -
clone_size: few
cdr3_length: 17
j_call: TRBJ1-4
cdr3_nt: TGTGCCAGTAGTCTCGGTCGACGGACATTGAGGAATGAAAAACTGTTTTTT
cdr3_aa: CASSLGRRTLRNEKLFF

v_call: TRBV18
d_call: -
clone_size: few
cdr3_length: 12
j_call: TRBJ2-7
cdr3_nt: TGTGCCAGCTCAGACGTCGACCGCGAGCAGTACTTC
cdr3_aa: CASSDVDREQYF